The 10 T cell receptor beta chains given below trace back to one sample, sequenced in a study of shared clonotypes between healthy human individuals. Data came from immunoSEQ multiplex PCR; TCRdb stores just in-frame clones and leaves some out. The data contain 2 million to 2.5 million clones, 95% of them seen just once; the ten biggest clones take up roughly 0.13%. Material: naive CD4+ T cells sorted from blood. Subset: CD45RA+ positively selected. These receptors all stem from a man younger than 30 in good health.

In this sample, this clone turned up once. Other DNA sequences in the same sample also yield this CDR3. The chain carries TRBV6-1 and TRBJ1-6; 11 bases line up with TRBD1. The CDR3 consists of 15 residues. Germline trimming cut 2 bases from V and 7 bases from J; bases unmatched to any gene: 1. In germline, CDR1 is MNHNS, CDR2 SASEGT. CDR3 loop: CASSERDRGNSPLHF. CDR3 DNA sequence: TGTGCCAGCAGTGAAAGGGACAGGGGGAATTCACCCCTCCACTTT.

This chain uses TRBV5-4 with TRBJ2-3, with D possibly being TRBD2 (5 bases). The CDR3 covers 15 residues. V was pared by 1 base and J by 3 bases, with 12 bases between. Germline CDR1 reads SGHNT; CDR2 reads YYREEE (reference sequence). The CDR3 DNA reads TGTGCCAGCAGCTTGACGGGATCAAGGACAGATACGCAGTATTTT. It specifies CASSLTGSRTDTQYF.

The chain recombines TRBV7-2 with TRBJ2-7, with 9 bases fitting TRBD1. The V gene end was trimmed by 5 bases and the J gene end by 3 bases; junction bases not matched to a gene: 5. Germline CDR1 and CDR2: SGHTA and FQGNSA. The CDR3 runs to 14 residues. The CDR3 DNA is TGTGCCAGCAGCCCCGGGACAGGGTTCTACGAGCAGTACTTC. This gives the protein CASSPGTGFYEQYF.

The chain links TRBV30 to TRBJ2-5; 8 bases match TRBD2. In germline, CDR1 is GTSNPN, CDR2 SVGIG (reference sequence). CDR3 size: 13 residues. J gave up 1 base and V 6 bases, and 4 bases lay outside the gene matches. The CDR3 is CACSGGRQETQYF. DNA for the CDR3: TGTGCCTGCAGCGGGGGCCGCCAAGAGACCCAGTACTTC.

The genes are TRBV28 and TRBJ1-1; 8 bases are a match to TRBD1. Per germline, CDR1 MDHEN and CDR2 SYDVKM. The CDR3 covers 16 residues. With 5 bases clipped from V and 4 bases from J, the junction kept 12 bases outside the gene matches. The CDR3 is CASSTTGAAWGTEAFF. The CDR3 DNA follows: TGTGCCAGCAGTACGACAGGGGCCGCCTGGGGCACTGAAGCTTTCTTT.

The J gene is TRBJ1-4, the V gene TRBV29-1, with D uncertain. The V gene's germline CDR1 is SQVTM and CDR2 ANQGSEA. The CDR3 has 14 residues. Deletions cut 3 bases from V and 4 bases from J, with 12 bases between. The CDR3 protein is CSVEDPGSNEKLFF. The DNA of the CDR3 is TGCAGCGTTGAGGACCCGGGGAGTAATGAAAAACTGTTTTTT.

The chain has TRBV5-1 and TRBJ1-2, with D perhaps TRBD1 (6 bases). From germline, CDR1 is SGHRS and CDR2 YFSETQ. Trimming cost V 4 bases and J 5 bases, with 18 bases left between them. The CDR3 is made up of 15 amino acids. The CDR3 loop reads CASSDPGTPFYGYTF. CDR3 coding DNA: TGCGCCAGCAGCGACCCCGGGACACCTTTTTATGGCTACACCTTC.

This clone was found once. Different DNA sequences within this sample yield the same CDR3. The V gene is TRBV2, the J gene TRBJ2-7; 11 bases are shared with TRBD1. The J segment lost 3 bases and the V segment lost 6 bases, leaving 4 bases of the junction unmatched. Germline CDR1 and CDR2: SNHLY and FYNNEI. The CDR3 consists of 14 residues. CDR3 coding DNA: TGTGCCAGCAGCCTCGGGACAGGGGGCTACGAGCAGTACTTC. Protein sequence: CASSLGTGGYEQYF.

The genes are TRBV9 and TRBJ2-2, with 9 bases lining up with TRBD2. The V gene end was trimmed by 0 bases and the J gene end by 8 bases; junction bases not matched to a gene: 8. The germline CDR1 and CDR2 sequences are SGDLS and YYNGEE. CDR3 size: 16 residues. The CDR3 is CASSVDGAGGYGELFF. The DNA for the CDR3 is TGTGCCAGCAGCGTAGACGGAGCGGGAGGATATGGGGAGCTGTTTTTT.

V gene TRBV7-9 combines with J gene TRBJ1-2; no definite D call. V was pared by 6 bases and J by 10 bases, with 21 bases between. The CDR3 runs 14 residues. Germline V gene data show CDR1 as SEHNR and CDR2 as FQNEAQ (reference sequence). Here the CDR3 reads CASRNLRSAWDYTF. The CDR3, as DNA: TGTGCCAGCAGGAATCTCAGATCCGCTTGGGACTACACCTTC.